This TCR beta chain was profiled in a study of CD8 T cells in Susac syndrome. Broader study findings: As acknowledged by the study, its TCR sequencing and HLA analysis included a relatively small number of individuals.

This clonotype was found once. Its specificity is not known. The CDR3 has 13 residues. In germline, CDR1 is MNHEY, CDR2 SVGAGI. With 0 bases removed from V and 2 bases from J, the gap between germline ends came to 4 bases. CD8+ and CD4+ blood T cells underwent TCR beta sequencing. TEMRA cells were FACS-enriched and CD8+ and CD4+ T cells negatively isolated. When the RNA was reverse transcribed, random hexamers were used with an input of about 0.5 to 1 ug. MiXCR, applied by TCRdb to the immunoSEQ multiplex PCR reads, yields one record per CDR3 protein. The sample lists approximately 210,000 distinct CDR3 sequences, approximately 95% occurring once.

This receptor was identified in a human donor with multiple sclerosis. The sequenced material came from CD4+ T cells from PBMCs. The chain combines TRBV6-5 with TRBJ1-2; D ambiguous. CDR3 loop: CASSYSENYGYTF. The CDR3 DNA follows: TGTGCCAGCAGTTACTCGGAGAACTATGGCTACACCTTC.